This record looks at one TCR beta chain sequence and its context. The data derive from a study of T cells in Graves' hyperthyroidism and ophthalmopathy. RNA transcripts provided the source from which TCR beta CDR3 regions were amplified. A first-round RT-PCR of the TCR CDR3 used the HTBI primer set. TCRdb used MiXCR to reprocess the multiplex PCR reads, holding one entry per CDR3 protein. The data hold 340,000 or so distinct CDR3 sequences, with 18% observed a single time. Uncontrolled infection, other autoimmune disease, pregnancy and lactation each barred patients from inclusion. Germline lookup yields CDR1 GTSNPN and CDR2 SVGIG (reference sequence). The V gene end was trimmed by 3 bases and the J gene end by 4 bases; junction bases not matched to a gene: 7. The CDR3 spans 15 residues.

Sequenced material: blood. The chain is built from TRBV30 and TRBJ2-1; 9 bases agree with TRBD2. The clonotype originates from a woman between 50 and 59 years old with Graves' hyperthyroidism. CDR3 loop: CAWSGAGGAYNEQFF. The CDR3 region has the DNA TGTGCCTGGAGCGGGGCGGGGGGGGCTTACAATGAGCAGTTCTTC.